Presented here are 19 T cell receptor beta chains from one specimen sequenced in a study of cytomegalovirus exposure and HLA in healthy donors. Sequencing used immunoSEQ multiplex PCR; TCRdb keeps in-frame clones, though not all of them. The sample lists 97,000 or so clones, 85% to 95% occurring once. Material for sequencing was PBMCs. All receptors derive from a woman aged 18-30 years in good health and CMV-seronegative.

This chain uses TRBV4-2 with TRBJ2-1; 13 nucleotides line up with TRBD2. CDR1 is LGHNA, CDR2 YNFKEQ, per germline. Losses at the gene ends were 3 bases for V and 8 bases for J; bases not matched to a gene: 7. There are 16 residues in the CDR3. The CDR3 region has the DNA TGTGCCAGCAGCCATCCTACTAGCGGGGGGGCCCATGAGCAGTTCTTC. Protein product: CASSHPTSGGAHEQFF.

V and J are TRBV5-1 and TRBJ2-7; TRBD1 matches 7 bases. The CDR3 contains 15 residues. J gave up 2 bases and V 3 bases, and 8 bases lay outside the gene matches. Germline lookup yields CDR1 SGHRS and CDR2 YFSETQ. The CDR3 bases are TGCGCCAGCAGCTCGGGACAGATGATTGCCTACGAGCAGTACTTC. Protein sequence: CASSSGQMIAYEQYF.

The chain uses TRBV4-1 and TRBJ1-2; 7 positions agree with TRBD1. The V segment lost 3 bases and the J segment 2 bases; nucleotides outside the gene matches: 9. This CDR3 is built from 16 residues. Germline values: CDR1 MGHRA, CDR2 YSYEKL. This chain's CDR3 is CASSHPRQGKNYGYTF. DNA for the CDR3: TGCGCCAGCAGCCACCCTCGACAGGGTAAGAACTATGGCTACACCTTC.

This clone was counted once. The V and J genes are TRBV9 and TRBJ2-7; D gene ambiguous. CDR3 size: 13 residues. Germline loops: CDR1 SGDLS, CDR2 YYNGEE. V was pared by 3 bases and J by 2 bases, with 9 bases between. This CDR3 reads CASSAGSTYEQYF. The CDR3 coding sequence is TGTGCCAGCAGCGCGGGTTCAACCTACGAGCAGTACTTC.

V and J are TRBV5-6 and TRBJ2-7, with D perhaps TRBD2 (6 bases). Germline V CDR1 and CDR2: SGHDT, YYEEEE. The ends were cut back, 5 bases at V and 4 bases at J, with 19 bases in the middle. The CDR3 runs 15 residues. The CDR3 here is CASRGGKKFQYEQYF. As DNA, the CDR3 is TGTGCCAGCAGGGGCGGGAAGAAGTTCCAGTACGAGCAGTACTTC.

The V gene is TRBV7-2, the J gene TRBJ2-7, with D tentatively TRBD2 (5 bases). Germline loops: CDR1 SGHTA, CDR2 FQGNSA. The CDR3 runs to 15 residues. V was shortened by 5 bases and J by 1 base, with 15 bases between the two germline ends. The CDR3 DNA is TGTGCCAGCAGCACCCAAGCGGACCTATCCTACGAGCAGTACTTC. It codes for CASSTQADLSYEQYF.

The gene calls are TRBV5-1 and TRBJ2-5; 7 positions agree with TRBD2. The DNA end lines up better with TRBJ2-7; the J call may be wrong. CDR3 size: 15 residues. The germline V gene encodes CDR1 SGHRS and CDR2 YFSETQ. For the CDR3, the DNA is TGCGCCAGCAGCGCGGGGGTTGGGGGAGCCTACGAGCAGTACTTC. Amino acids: CASSAGVGGAYEQYF.

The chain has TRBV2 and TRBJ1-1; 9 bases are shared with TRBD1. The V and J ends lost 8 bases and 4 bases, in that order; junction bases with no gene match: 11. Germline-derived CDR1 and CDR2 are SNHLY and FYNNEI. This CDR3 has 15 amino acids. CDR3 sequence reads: CASHEVQGAGTEAFF. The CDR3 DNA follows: TGTGCCAGCCATGAAGTACAGGGGGCTGGCACTGAAGCTTTCTTT.

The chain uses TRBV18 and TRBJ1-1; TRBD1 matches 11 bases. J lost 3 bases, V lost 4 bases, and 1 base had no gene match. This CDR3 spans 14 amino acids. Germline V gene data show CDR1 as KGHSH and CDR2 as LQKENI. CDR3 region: CASSRDRGDTEAFF. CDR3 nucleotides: TGTGCCAGCTCACGGGACAGGGGGGACACTGAAGCTTTCTTT.

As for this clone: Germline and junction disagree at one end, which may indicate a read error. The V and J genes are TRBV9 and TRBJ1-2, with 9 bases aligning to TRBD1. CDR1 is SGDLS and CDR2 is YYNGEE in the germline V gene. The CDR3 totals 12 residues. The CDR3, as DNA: TGTGCCAGCAGCGTAGAGGACAGGGGACCAAACTTC. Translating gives CASSVEDRGPNF.

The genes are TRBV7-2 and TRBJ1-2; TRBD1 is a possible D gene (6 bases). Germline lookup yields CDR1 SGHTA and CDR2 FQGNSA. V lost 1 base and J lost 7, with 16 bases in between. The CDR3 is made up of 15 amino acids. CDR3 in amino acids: CASSLVLGQGSGYTF. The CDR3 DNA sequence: TGTGCCAGCAGCTTAGTCTTGGGTCAGGGGAGTGGCTACACCTTC.

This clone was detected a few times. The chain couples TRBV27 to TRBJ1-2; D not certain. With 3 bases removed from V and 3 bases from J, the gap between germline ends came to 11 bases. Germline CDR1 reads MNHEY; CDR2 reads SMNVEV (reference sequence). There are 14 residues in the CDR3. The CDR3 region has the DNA TGTGCCAGCAGTTTCGGCGGCAGACACTATGGCTACACCTTC. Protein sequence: CASSFGGRHYGYTF.

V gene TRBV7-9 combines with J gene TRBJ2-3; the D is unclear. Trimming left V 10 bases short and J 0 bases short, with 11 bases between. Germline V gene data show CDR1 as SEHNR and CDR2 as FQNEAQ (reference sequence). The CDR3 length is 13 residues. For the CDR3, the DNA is TGTGCCACTCACCGGAGCAGCACAGATACGCAGTATTTT. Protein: CATHRSSTDTQYF. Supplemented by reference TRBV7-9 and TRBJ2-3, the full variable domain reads DTGVSQNPRHKITKRGQNVTFRCDPISEHNRLYWYRQTLGQGPEFLTYFQNEAQLEKSRLLSDRFSAERPKGSFSTLEIQRTEQGDSAMYLCATHRSSTDTQYFGPGTRLTVL.

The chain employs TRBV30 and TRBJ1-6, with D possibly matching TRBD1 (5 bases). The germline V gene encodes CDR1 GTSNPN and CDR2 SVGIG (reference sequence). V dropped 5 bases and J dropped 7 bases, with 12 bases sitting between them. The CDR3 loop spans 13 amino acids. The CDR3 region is CAWAGQGNSPLHF. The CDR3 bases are TGTGCCTGGGCCGGGCAGGGAAATTCACCCCTCCACTTT.

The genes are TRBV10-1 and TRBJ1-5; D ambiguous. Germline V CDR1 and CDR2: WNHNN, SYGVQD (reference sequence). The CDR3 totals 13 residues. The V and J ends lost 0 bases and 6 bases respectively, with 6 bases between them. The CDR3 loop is CASSESEFQPQHF. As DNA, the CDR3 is TGCGCCAGCAGTGAGTCGGAGTTTCAGCCCCAGCATTTT.

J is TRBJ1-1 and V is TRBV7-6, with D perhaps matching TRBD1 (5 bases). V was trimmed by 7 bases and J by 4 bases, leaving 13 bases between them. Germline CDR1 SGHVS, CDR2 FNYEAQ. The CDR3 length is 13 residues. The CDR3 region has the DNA TGTGCCAGCAAGATGGGGACTGGCACTGAAGCTTTCTTT. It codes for CASKMGTGTEAFF.

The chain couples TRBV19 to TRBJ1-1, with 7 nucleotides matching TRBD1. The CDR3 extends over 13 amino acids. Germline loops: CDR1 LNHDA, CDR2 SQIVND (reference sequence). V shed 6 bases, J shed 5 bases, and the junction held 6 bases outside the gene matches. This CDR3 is CASSEHRGTEAFF. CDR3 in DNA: TGTGCCAGTAGCGAACACAGGGGAACTGAAGCTTTCTTT.

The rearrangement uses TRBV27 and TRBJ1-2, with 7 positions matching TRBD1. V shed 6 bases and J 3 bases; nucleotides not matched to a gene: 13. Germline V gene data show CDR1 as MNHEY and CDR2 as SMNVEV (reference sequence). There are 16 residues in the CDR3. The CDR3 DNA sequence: TGTGCCAGCAGCCCCCTGGACAGGACCCGGCACTATGGCTACACCTTC. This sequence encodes CASSPLDRTRHYGYTF.

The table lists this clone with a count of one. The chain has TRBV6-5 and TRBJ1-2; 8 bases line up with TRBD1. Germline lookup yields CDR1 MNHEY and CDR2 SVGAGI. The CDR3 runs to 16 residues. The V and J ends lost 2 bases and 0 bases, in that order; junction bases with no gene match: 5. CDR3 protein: CASSYGVGQANYGYTF. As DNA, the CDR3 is TGTGCCAGCAGTTACGGGGTGGGACAGGCTAACTATGGCTACACCTTC.